This TCR beta chain was sequenced during a study of blood T cells in healthy people across ages. General study results and limits: Per million T cells, TCR beta diversity dropped roughly linearly as age increased.

PCR was performed a second time for about 6 to 11 cycles using a sample-barcoded 5' primer and a J-beta primer mix. Each TCR beta cDNA got a 12-nucleotide random molecular identifier. Researchers report that each sample yielded at least 2.5 million CDR3-containing paired-end reads. Each CDR3 protein gets one entry after TCRdb re-called the 5' RACE reads with MiXCR. The table records around 800,000 distinct CDR3 sequences, less than 80% of them present only once. Details on this clonotype: Its antigen is currently unknown.

This sequence originates from a man aged 25 to 45 in good health. Source material: blood.

The CDR3 DNA reads TGTGCCATCAGTGAGGGGACAGGCCGCAATCAGCCCCAGCATTTT. Translated: CAISEGTGRNQPQHF. The chain combines TRBV10-3 with TRBJ1-5, with 8 nucleotides matching TRBD1. From germline, CDR1 is ENHRY and CDR2 SYGVKD. The V gene end was trimmed by 2 bases and the J gene end by 2 bases; junction bases not matched to a gene: 2. The CDR3 sequence is 15 residues long.